This entry is about one T cell receptor (beta chain). Its specificity is not known. These data come from a study of blood T cells in healthy people across ages. The study, taken as a whole, reports: Unsorted PBMC material precluded a definitive naive versus antigen-experienced comparison. A roughly linear fall in TCR beta diversity per million T cells was seen with increasing age. From one million sequenced T cells, diversity estimates were lower bounds.

Germline V gene data show CDR1 as SQVTM and CDR2 as ANQGSEA. The CDR3 length is 13 residues. Losses at the gene ends were 4 bases for V and 4 bases for J; bases not matched to a gene: 5. Then a second PCR, running roughly 7 to 11 cycles, was carried out with a sample-barcoded 5' primer and a J-beta primer mix. The authors tagged each cDNA molecule using a template-switch adaptor with 12 random nucleotides. From the 5' RACE reads, TCRdb called clonotypes with MiXCR, one entry per CDR3 protein. The sample carries around 1,800,000 distinct CDR3 sequences, about two fifths recorded once. The source is a human donor in good health. The sequencing input was blood. The V call is TRBV29-1, the J call TRBJ1-1; 8 bases map to TRBD1. The CDR3 nucleotides read TGCAGCGTTGGAAGGACAGGGACCACTGAAGCTTTCTTT. It encodes CSVGRTGTTEAFF. Drawing the rest from reference TRBV29-1 and TRBJ1-1, the complete variable domain is SAVISQKPSRDICQRGTSLTIQCQVDSQVTMMFWYRQQPGQSLTLIATANQGSEATYESGFVIDKFPISRPNLTFSTLTVSNMSPEDSSIYLCSVGRTGTTEAFFGQGTRLTVV.